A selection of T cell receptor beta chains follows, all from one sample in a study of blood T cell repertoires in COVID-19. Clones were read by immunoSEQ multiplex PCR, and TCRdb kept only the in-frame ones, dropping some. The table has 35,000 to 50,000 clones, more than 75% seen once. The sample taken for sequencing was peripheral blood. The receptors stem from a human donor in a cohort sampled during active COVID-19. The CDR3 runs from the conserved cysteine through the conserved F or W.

CDR3: CASRGTGTYEQYF
V: TRBV28

CDR3: CAWSVTGDTQYF
V: TRBV30

CDR3: CASSQNAGGNEQFF
V: TRBV4-1

CDR3: CASSQDTPGQSYYGYTF
V: TRBV14

CDR3: CASTHRGQIEAFF
V: TRBV28

CDR3: CAIRLQANTEAFF
V: TRBV10-3

CDR3: CASSYGGPYGYTF
V: TRBV6-2/TRBV6-3

CDR3: CASSLPDRGTEAFF
V: TRBV18

CDR3: CASSFGRGDQPQHF
V: TRBV27

CDR3: CASSWTRREKETQYF
V: TRBV28

CDR3: CASLQGASDTQYF
V: TRBV5-6

CDR3: CASSRSGRGDNEQFF
V: TRBV28

CDR3: CAWNHRDRGSYSNQPQHF
V: TRBV30

CDR3: CASSGSGRYQETQYF
V: TRBV9

CDR3: CASRRGGRGNTEAFF
V: TRBV6-5

CDR3: CASSFGGGETYEQYF
V: TRBV5-1

CDR3: CASSFGLAGYNEQFF
V: TRBV7-9

CDR3: CASSINPARTEAFF
V: TRBV19

CDR3: CASSQDHGTSRPQYF
V: TRBV4-1

CDR3: CASSFTAGLLYEQYF
V: TRBV27

CDR3: CASLAGGHTDTQYF
V: TRBV6-5

CDR3: CASSLEGASPLHF
V: TRBV7-6

CDR3: CASSPGLAAAYEQYF
V: TRBV21-1

CDR3: CASSQTGGGVNTGNTIYF
V: TRBV3-1/TRBV3-2

CDR3: CASSFSSGKDEQFF
V: TRBV7-9

CDR3: CASSLAGSANEKLFF
V: TRBV5-4

CDR3: CAWKSGELFF
V: TRBV30

CDR3: CASSLQLQETQYF
V: TRBV4-1

CDR3: CASSLGGTTDTQYF
V: TRBV7-8

CDR3: CASSLGTGTYEQYF
V: TRBV11-3

CDR3: CASSDSTRKNNEQFF
V: TRBV6-4

CDR3: CASSTGTSGRAVYEQYF
V: TRBV7-6

CDR3: CASRGQGVQPQHF
V: TRBV27

CDR3: CASSYRTGGYEQYF
V: TRBV6-6

CDR3: CASSPGDTTEAFF
V: TRBV9

CDR3: CASSQTFPRGGGTDTQYF
V: TRBV3-1/TRBV3-2

CDR3: CASSSMDSKNTEAFF
V: TRBV19

CDR3: CASSLVKGATNQPQHF
V: TRBV28

CDR3: CASSLAGTGGGLREKLFF
V: TRBV5-1

CDR3: CASMVADNSPLHF
V: TRBV2